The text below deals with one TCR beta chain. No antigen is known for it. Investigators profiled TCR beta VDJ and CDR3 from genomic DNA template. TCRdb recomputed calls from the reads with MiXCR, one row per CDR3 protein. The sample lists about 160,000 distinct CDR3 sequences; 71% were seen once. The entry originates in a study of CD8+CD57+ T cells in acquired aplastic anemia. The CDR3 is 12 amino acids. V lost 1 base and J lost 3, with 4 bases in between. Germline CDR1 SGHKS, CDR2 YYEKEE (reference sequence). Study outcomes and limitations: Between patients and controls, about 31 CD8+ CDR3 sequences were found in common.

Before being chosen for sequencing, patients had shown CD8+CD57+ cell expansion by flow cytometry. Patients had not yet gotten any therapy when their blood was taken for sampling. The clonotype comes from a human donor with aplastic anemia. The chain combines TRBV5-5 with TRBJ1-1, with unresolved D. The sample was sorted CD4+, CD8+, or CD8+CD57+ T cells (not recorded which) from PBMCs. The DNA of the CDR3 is TGTGCCAGCAGCTTGATGGACACTGAAGCTTTCTTT. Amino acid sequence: CASSLMDTEAFF.